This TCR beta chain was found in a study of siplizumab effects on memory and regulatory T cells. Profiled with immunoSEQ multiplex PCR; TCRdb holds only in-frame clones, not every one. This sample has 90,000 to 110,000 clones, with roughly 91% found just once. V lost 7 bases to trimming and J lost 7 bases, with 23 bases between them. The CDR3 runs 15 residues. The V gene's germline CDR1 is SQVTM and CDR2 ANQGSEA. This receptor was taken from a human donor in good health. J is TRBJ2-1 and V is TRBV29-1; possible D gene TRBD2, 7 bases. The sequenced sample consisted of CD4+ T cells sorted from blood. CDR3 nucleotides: TGCAGCGCGGGGGGTTACAACAGGGTCGGGAATGAGCAGTTCTTC. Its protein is CSAGGYNRVGNEQFF.